This TCR beta chain emerged from a study of CD8 T cells in ankylosing spondylitis. Overall study findings and caveats: CD8+ by phenotype, disease-linked clones were relatively rare in peripheral blood. Clones linked to disease were reported to show significant enrichment in matched ankylosing spondylitis synovial fluid. Ankylosing spondylitis blood appeared to be characterized by a TCR beta motif of eight highly homologous variants.

Preparation of TCR beta libraries was done by quantitative 5'-RACE with molecular barcodes. TCRdb re-called the 5' RACE reads through MiXCR, storing one row per CDR3 protein. The table records fewer than 500,000 distinct CDR3 sequences, 25% to 30% of them present only once. This clonotype appeared a few times. The antigen is not known. The V segment lost 5 bases and the J segment 6 bases; nucleotides outside the gene matches: 14. Germline assignment: CDR1 SGHRS and CDR2 YFSETQ. There are 16 residues in the CDR3. This chain links TRBV5-1 with TRBJ2-1; 7 nucleotides agree with TRBD2. The sample taken for sequencing was blood, either unsorted or a sorted T cell fraction (not recorded which). This receptor was taken from a male donor with ankylosing spondylitis. The CDR3 reads CASSSTRDYTFNEQFF. The CDR3 DNA reads as TGCGCCAGCAGTTCCACAAGGGACTACACCTTCAATGAGCAGTTCTTC.